The following is a TCR beta chain sequence with its context. Its target is not known. Germline values: CDR1 SQVTM, CDR2 ANQGSEA. There are 13 residues in the CDR3. With V trimmed by 4 bases and J by 7 bases, 7 bases remained unmatched. A multiplex PCR was run with 60 Vbeta primers and 13 Jbeta primers. Generated by immunoSEQ multiplex PCR, the TCRdb table keeps only in-frame clones and is missing some. The sample includes some 160,000 clones, approximately 83% of them seen just once. The sample belongs to a study of cytomegalovirus exposure and HLA in healthy donors. Findings and limits, study-wide: Prediction of most subjects' HLA-A and HLA-B alleles by TCR beta sequences was reportedly accurate.

The rearrangement joins TRBV29-1 to TRBJ2-1, with TRBD2 matching 7 bases. The sequencing sample was made of PBMCs. The receptor's source is a woman aged 40 to 50 in good health and CMV-seronegative. CDR3 sequence (DNA): TGCAGCGTTGTTCGGGGGGTGTGGAATGAGCAGTTCTTC. This translates into CSVVRGVWNEQFF.